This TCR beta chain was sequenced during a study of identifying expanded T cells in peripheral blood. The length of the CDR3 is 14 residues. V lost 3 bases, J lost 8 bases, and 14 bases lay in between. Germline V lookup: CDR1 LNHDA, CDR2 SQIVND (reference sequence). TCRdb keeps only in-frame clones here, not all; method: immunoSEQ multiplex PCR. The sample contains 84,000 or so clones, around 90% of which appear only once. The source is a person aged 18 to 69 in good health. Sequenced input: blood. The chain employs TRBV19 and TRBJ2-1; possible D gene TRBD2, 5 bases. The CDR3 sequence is CASSISLAADEQFF. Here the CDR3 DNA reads TGTGCCAGTAGTATCTCTCTAGCCGCCGATGAGCAGTTCTTC.